A single sample gave rise to the 11 T cell receptor beta chains below, sequenced in a study of blood T cell repertoires in COVID-19. The table came from immunoSEQ multiplex PCR; TCRdb's copy has only in-frame clones and leaves some out. The sample lists about 250,000 clones; approximately 90% were seen once. Sample: peripheral blood. These receptors were collected from a woman between 25 and 40 years old with COVID-19, enrolled during active disease.

CDR3 DNA: TGTGCCAGCAGCTTAGTTCAGGGCAGGGGATCACCCCTCCACTTT. Translation: CASSLVQGRGSPLHF. The chain has TRBV11-2 and TRBJ1-6, with D possibly matching TRBD1 (6 bases). The CDR3 is 15 residues long. V gave up 1 base and J gave up 10 bases, with 14 bases separating them. Per germline, CDR1 SGHAT and CDR2 FQNNGV. Full variable domain (rest looked up from reference TRBV11-2 and TRBJ1-6): EAGVAQSPRYKIIEKRQSVAFWCNPISGHATLYWYQQILGQGPKLLIQFQNNGVVDDSQLPKDRFSAERLKGVDSTLKIQPAKLEDSAVYLCASSLVQGRGSPLHFGNGTRLTVT.

This clone came up a few times. The chain couples TRBV20-1 to TRBJ1-2; possibly TRBD1 for D (5 bases). This CDR3 spans 15 amino acids. V was cut by 5 bases and J by 8 bases, with 24 bases left in between. Germline V gives CDR1 DFQATT, CDR2 SNEGSKA (reference sequence). The DNA for the CDR3 is TGCAGTGCTCGTGGGGCCAGCAGGGCGGTGAGAGGCTACACCTTC. Translated: CSARGASRAVRGYTF.

CDR3 protein: CASSSPRVAYEQYV. The CDR3 DNA reads as TGTGCCAGCAGCTCCCCTCGGGTGGCCTACGAGCAGTACGTC. The chain recombines TRBV11-2 with TRBJ2-7; D not resolved. Germline CDR1 reads SGHAT; CDR2 reads FQNNGV. V was trimmed by 4 bases and J by 2 bases, leaving 12 bases between them. The length of the CDR3 is 14 residues.

This clone was picked up a small number of times. This chain uses TRBV11-3 with TRBJ2-2, with 7 bases fitting TRBD1. Trimming cost V 4 bases and J 2 bases; bases outside gene matches: 10. CDR3 size: 17 residues. Germline CDR1 and CDR2: SGHNT and YENEEA. The CDR3, as DNA: TGTGCCAGCAGCTCTCGCGACAGGGAAGTCAACACCGGGGAGCTGTTTTTT. It encodes CASSSRDREVNTGELFF.

The rearrangement uses TRBV6-5 and TRBJ2-5; 7 bases match TRBD1. The trim removed 2 bases at V and 0 bases at J, leaving 6 bases unmatched. Germline V gene data show CDR1 as MNHEY and CDR2 as SVGAGI. This CDR3 contains 16 residues. The CDR3 here is CASSYMGTVDQETQYF. CDR3 nucleotide sequence: TGTGCCAGCAGTTACATGGGGACAGTCGACCAAGAGACCCAGTACTTC.

The rearrangement joins TRBV1 to TRBJ1-5; TRBD1, as called in the table, went unchecked against the DNA. TRBV1 is flagged as a pseudogene. CDR3 length: 18 amino acids. CDR3 region: CTSSQDRTGRRSNQPQHF. The CDR3 DNA is TGCACCAGCAGCCAAGATAGGACAGGGAGAAGGAGCAATCAGCCCCAGCATTTT.

J is TRBJ1-2 and V is TRBV4-1, with a possible D match to TRBD1 (6 bases). The CDR3 contains 15 residues. V was clipped by 0 bases and J by 6 bases, with 14 bases between them. CDR1 MGHRA and CDR2 YSYEKL come from the germline V gene. This chain's CDR3 is CASSQDHRTANGYTF. The CDR3 coding sequence is TGCGCCAGCAGCCAAGATCACCGGACAGCTAATGGCTACACCTTC.

This clone was recorded only once. This chain uses TRBV30 with TRBJ2-7; weak D call: TRBD2 (5 bases). This CDR3 has 13 residues. CDR1 is GTSNPN, CDR2 SVGIG, per germline (reference sequence). Trimming removed 0 bases from V and 7 bases from J, with 13 bases in between. The CDR3 DNA follows: TGTGCCTGGAGTGTACTACGGGGTGGTGAGCAGTACGTC. Translating it yields CAWSVLRGGEQYV.

This chain links TRBV7-2 with TRBJ1-2; 8 bases line up with TRBD1. Germline V gene data show CDR1 as SGHTA and CDR2 as FQGNSA. The trim removed 2 bases at V and 5 bases at J, leaving 10 bases unmatched. The CDR3 totals 16 residues. The CDR3 spells CASSLISLRTGYGYTF. The CDR3, as DNA: TGTGCCAGCAGCTTAATTTCCCTACGGACAGGGTATGGCTACACCTTC.

The genes are TRBV24-1 and TRBJ2-1, with TRBD2 matching over 12 bases. The CDR3 spans 21 residues. CDR1 and CDR2 (germline): KGHDR, SFDVKD. V lost 0 bases to trimming and J lost 0 bases; unmatched junction nucleotides: 11. The CDR3 is CATSDLGASGRGLSSYNEQFF. Here the CDR3 DNA reads TGTGCCACCAGTGATTTGGGGGCTAGCGGGAGGGGATTGAGCTCCTACAATGAGCAGTTCTTC.

The V call is TRBV6-6, the J call TRBJ1-1; D is unclear. The germline V gene encodes CDR1 MNHNY and CDR2 SVGAGI (reference sequence). The length of the CDR3 is 14 residues. Trimming pared 7 bases from V and 0 bases from J, leaving 12 bases between. This CDR3 reads CASNRAEMNTEAFF. CDR3 sequence (DNA): TGTGCCAGCAATCGGGCTGAAATGAACACTGAAGCTTTCTTT.